This T cell receptor beta chain comes out of a study of blood T cell repertoires in COVID-19. Overall study context: Samples came from the United States, Italy and Spain, spanning acute and convalescent COVID-19.

The ends were cut back, 0 bases at V and 2 bases at J, with 11 bases in the middle. This CDR3 comprises 15 residues. Germline V gene sequence: CDR1 MNHEY, CDR2 SVGAGI. Original methodology: How many nucleated cells were present was estimated from reference gene primer amplification. Assay: immunoSEQ multiplex PCR; the TCRdb copy retains only in-frame clones and omits some. V and J calls and clone size are given by that table; D and trimming were obtained from the DNA. The profile shows 100,000 or so clones, 80% to 90% of them singletons. There are a few counts of this clone. This clonotype originated in a man aged 55 to 69 with acute or convalescent COVID-19. The chain uses TRBV6-5 and TRBJ2-7; D possibly corresponds to TRBD2 (6 bases). Sequenced: peripheral blood. The CDR3 loop reads CASSYSGGRPYEQYF. CDR3 nucleotide sequence: TGTGCCAGCAGTTACTCCGGGGGTAGGCCCTACGAGCAGTACTTC.